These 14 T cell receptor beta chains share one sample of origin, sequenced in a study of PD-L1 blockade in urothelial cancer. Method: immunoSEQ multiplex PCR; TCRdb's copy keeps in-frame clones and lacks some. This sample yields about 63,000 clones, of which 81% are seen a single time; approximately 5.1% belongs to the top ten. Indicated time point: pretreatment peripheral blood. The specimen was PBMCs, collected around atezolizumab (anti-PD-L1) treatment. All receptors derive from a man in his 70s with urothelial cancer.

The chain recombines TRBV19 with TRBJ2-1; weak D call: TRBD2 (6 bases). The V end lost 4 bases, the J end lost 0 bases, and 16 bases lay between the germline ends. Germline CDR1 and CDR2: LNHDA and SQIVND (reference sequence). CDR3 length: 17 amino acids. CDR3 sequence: CASSRGPAGSSYNEQFF. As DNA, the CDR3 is TGTGCCAGTAGTAGGGGCCCAGCGGGTAGCTCCTACAATGAGCAGTTCTTC.

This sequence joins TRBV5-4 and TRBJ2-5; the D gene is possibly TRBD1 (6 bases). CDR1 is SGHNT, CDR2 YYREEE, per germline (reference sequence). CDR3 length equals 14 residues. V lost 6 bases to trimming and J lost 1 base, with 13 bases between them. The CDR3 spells CASNTDSFQETQYF. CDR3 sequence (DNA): TGTGCCAGCAACACGGACAGTTTCCAAGAGACCCAGTACTTC.

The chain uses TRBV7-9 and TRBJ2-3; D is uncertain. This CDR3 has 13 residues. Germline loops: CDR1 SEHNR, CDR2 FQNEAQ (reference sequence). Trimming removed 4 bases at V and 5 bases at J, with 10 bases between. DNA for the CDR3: TGTGCCAGCAGCTCTATCGGTAAAGATACGCAGTATTTT. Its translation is CASSSIGKDTQYF.

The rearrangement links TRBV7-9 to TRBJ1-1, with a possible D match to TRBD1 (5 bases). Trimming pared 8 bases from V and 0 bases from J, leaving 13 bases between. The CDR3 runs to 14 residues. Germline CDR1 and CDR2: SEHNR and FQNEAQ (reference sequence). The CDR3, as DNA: TGTGCCAGCGCACTGGGGGGAATGAACACTGAAGCTTTCTTT. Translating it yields CASALGGMNTEAFF.

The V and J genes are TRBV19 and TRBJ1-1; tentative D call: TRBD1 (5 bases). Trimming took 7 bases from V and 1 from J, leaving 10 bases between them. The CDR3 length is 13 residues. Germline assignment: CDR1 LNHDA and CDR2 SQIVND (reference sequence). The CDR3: CASKGIGNTEAFF. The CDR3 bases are TGTGCCAGTAAGGGGATAGGGAACACTGAAGCTTTCTTT.

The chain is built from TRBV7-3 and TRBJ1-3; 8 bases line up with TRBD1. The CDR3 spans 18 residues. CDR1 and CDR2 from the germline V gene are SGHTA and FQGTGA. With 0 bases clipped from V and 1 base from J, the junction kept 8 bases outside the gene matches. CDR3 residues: CASSLTPAGGGSGNTIYF. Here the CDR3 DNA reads TGTGCCAGCAGCTTAACCCCGGCAGGGGGCGGATCTGGAAACACCATATATTTT.

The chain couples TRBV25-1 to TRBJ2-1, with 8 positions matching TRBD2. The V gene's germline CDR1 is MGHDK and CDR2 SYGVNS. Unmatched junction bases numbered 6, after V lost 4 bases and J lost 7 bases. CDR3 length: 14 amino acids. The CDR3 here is CASSVGGGRNEQFF. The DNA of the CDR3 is TGTGCCAGCAGTGTTGGCGGGGGGAGGAATGAGCAGTTCTTC.

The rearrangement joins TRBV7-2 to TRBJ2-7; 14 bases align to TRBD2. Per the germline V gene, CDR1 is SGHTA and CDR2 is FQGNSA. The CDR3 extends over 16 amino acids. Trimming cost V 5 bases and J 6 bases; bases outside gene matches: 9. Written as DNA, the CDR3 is TGTGCCAGCAGCAGGGGACTAGCGGGAGTCCCAAGCGAGCAGTACTTC. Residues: CASSRGLAGVPSEQYF.

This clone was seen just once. The CDR3 DNA is TGTGCCAGCCAAAACAACTACTACACGAACACCGGGGAGCTGTTTTTT. Encoded protein: CASQNNYYTNTGELFF. The chain recombines TRBV5-5 with TRBJ2-2; no clear D gene. Germline V gives CDR1 SGHKS, CDR2 YYEKEE (reference sequence). The CDR3 sequence is 16 residues long. Trimming shortened V by 7 bases and J by 0 bases, and 16 bases separated the two germline ends. The full variable domain, rest sourced from reference TRBV5-5 and TRBJ2-2, is DAGVTQSPTHLIKTRGQQVTLRCSPISGHKSVSWYQQVLGQGPQFIFQYYEKEERGRGNFPDRFSARQFPNYSSELNVNALLLGDSALYLCASQNNYYTNTGELFFGEGSRLTVL.

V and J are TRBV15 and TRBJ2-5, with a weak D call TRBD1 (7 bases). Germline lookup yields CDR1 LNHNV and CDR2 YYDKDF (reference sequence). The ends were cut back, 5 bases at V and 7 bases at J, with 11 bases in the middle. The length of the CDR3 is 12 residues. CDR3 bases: TGTGCCACCAGCTACCAGGGGGGGACCCAGTACTTC. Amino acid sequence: CATSYQGGTQYF.

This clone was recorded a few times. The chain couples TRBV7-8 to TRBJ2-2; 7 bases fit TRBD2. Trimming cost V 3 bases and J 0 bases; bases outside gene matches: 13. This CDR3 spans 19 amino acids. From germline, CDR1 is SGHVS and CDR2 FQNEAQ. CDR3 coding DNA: TGTGCCAGCAGCTTTAAAACTCCGCTAGCGGCCACGAACACCGGGGAGCTGTTTTTT. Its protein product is CASSFKTPLAATNTGELFF. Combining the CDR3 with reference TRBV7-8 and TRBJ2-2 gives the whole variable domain GAGVSQSPRYKVAKRGQDVALRCDPISGHVSLFWYQQALGQGPEFLTYFQNEAQLDKSGLPSDRFFAERPEGSVSTLKIQRTQQEDSAVYLCASSFKTPLAATNTGELFFGEGSRLTVL.

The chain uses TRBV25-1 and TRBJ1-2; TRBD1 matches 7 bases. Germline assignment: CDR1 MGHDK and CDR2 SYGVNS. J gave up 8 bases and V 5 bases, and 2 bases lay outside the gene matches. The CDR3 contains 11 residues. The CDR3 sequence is CASSQGDGYTF. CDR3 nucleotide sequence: TGTGCCAGCAGTCAGGGGGACGGCTACACCTTC.

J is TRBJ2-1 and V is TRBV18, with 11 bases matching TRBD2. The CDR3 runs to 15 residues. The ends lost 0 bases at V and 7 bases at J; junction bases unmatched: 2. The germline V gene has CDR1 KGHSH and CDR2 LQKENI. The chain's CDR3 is CASSPPASGRNEQFF. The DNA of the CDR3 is TGTGCCAGCTCACCACCGGCTAGCGGGAGGAATGAGCAGTTCTTC.

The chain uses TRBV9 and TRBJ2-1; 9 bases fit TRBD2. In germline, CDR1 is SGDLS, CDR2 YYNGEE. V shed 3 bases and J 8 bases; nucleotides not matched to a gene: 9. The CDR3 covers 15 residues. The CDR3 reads CASSGGGGGADEQFF. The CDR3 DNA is TGTGCCAGCAGCGGAGGGGGCGGGGGGGCAGATGAGCAGTTCTTC.